These 7 T cell receptor beta chains came from one sample sequenced in a study of blood T cell repertoires in COVID-19. Produced via immunoSEQ multiplex PCR; TCRdb's table is partial and in-frame only. The sample includes 350,000 to 450,000 clones, about 91% of them seen just once. Material: peripheral blood. All receptors derive from a woman aged 40 to 50 with COVID-19, enrolled during active disease.

This sequence joins TRBV7-2 and TRBJ1-4; D ambiguous. The CDR3 runs to 14 residues. Germline CDR1 reads SGHTA; CDR2 reads FQGNSA. Between the trimmed V and J ends, which lost 1 base and 7 bases, there was a span of 10 bases. The CDR3 region is CASSLGAGSEKLFF. The CDR3 region has the DNA TGTGCCAGCAGCTTAGGGGCAGGAAGTGAAAAACTGTTTTTT.

This sequence joins TRBV7-2 and TRBJ1-5, with D possibly matching TRBD1 (6 bases). V lost 5 bases to trimming and J lost 1 base, with 21 bases between them. This CDR3 spans 18 amino acids. The germline CDR1 and CDR2 sequences are SGHTA and FQGNSA. The CDR3 bases are TGTGCCAGCAGCGTAGAACCCACAGGGATTGGAAGCAATCAGCCCCAGCATTTT. It encodes CASSVEPTGIGSNQPQHF.

This clone was seen ten or more times. The rearrangement links TRBV2 to TRBJ1-1; D is unresolved. The CDR3 has 11 residues. The V end lost 4 bases, the J end lost 8 bases, and 8 bases lay between the germline ends. Germline CDR1 reads SNHLY; CDR2 reads FYNNEI. The CDR3 DNA sequence: TGTGCCAGCAGTGCGCGCCGCGAAGCTTTCTTT. This encodes CASSARREAFF.

The sample holds one count of this clone. The genes are TRBV4-1 and TRBJ1-1, with D possibly TRBD1 on 5 matching bases. V was cut by 4 bases and J by 0 bases, with 12 bases left in between. Germline V lookup: CDR1 MGHRA, CDR2 YSYEKL. The length of the CDR3 is 15 residues. The CDR3 loop reads CASSPLTDVNTEAFF. CDR3 coding DNA: TGCGCCAGCAGCCCGCTGACAGACGTGAACACTGAAGCTTTCTTT.

The chain joins TRBV9 to TRBJ2-2; possible D gene TRBD1, 5 bases. From germline, CDR1 is SGDLS and CDR2 YYNGEE. Trimming removed 4 bases from V and 1 base from J, with 8 bases in between. This CDR3 is built from 14 residues. CDR3 DNA sequence: TGTGCCAGCAGCCCCAGGGAGAACACCGGGGAGCTGTTTTTT. Its translation is CASSPRENTGELFF.

A few counts support this clone. The gene calls are TRBV28 and TRBJ1-5, with 7 bases matching TRBD1. The germline gives CDR1 MDHEN, CDR2 SYDVKM. V shed 3 bases and J 7 bases; nucleotides not matched to a gene: 9. This CDR3 region has 15 residues. The CDR3 DNA follows: TGTGCCAGCAGTTTGGCAACAGGGGCTGTCCAGCCCCAGCATTTT. This gives the protein CASSLATGAVQPQHF.

The rearrangement links TRBV12-3 or TRBV12-4 to TRBJ2-2; 7 bases align to TRBD2. The CDR3 sequence is 13 residues long. For the CDR3, the DNA is TGTGCGGACGGGAGGCCCAACACCGGGGAGCTGTTTTTT. As protein: CADGRPNTGELFF.